This entry lists 16 T cell receptor beta chains sequenced from one sample in a study of T cell changes during pregnancy in multiple sclerosis. Only in-frame clones appear in the TCRdb table, and some are missing; sequencing was by immunoSEQ multiplex PCR. Of 60,000 to 70,000 clones listed, 91% are singletons. The sequencing used peripheral blood, collected in the third trimester of pregnancy. These receptors were collected from a female donor in good health, enrolled as a control in a pregnancy study.

The rearrangement uses TRBV7-6 and TRBJ2-5; no clear D. Germline lookup yields CDR1 SGHVS and CDR2 FNYEAQ. V lost 5 bases and J lost 3, with 10 bases in between. The CDR3 covers 13 residues. Here the CDR3 reads CASSPDGEETQYF. The CDR3 bases are TGTGCCAGCAGCCCCGACGGAGAAGAGACCCAGTACTTC. Variable domain in full (rest from reference TRBV7-6 and TRBJ2-5): GAGVSQSPRYKVTKRGQDVALRCDPISGHVSLYWYRQALGQGPEFLTYFNYEAQQDKSGLPNDRFSAERPEGSISTLTIQRTEQRDSAMYRCASSPDGEETQYFGPGTRLLVL.

This chain links TRBV15 with TRBJ1-1; D gene ambiguous. Per germline, CDR1 LNHNV and CDR2 YYDKDF (reference sequence). With 3 bases removed from V and 0 bases from J, the gap between germline ends came to 17 bases. This CDR3 is 17 amino acids long. CDR3 in DNA: TGTGCCACCAGCAGGGAGACCTCCAACCCTGTGAACACTGAAGCTTTCTTT. Protein: CATSRETSNPVNTEAFF.

The chain has TRBV19 and TRBJ2-1; the D gene is possibly TRBD2 (5 bases). The CDR3 is made up of 15 amino acids. Trimming left V 2 bases short and J 4 bases short, with 12 bases between. Germline values: CDR1 LNHDA, CDR2 SQIVND (reference sequence). The CDR3 loop is CASSIRPAGYNEQFF. As DNA, the CDR3 is TGTGCCAGTAGTATAAGGCCGGCGGGTTACAATGAGCAGTTCTTC.

A few counts support this clone. This sequence joins TRBV4-1 and TRBJ1-1; D possibly corresponds to TRBD1 (5 bases). V dropped 1 base and J dropped 2 bases, with 8 bases sitting between them. The length of the CDR3 is 14 residues. Germline assignment: CDR1 MGHRA and CDR2 YSYEKL. The CDR3: CASSQVTANTEAFF. Here the CDR3 DNA reads TGCGCCAGCAGCCAAGTGACAGCAAACACTGAAGCTTTCTTT.

The gene calls are TRBV5-6 and TRBJ2-7; possible D gene TRBD1, 6 bases. The V and J ends lost 4 bases and 7 bases respectively, with 9 bases between them. Germline V gene sequence: CDR1 SGHDT, CDR2 YYEEEE. The CDR3 runs 11 residues. The CDR3 DNA reads as TGTGCCAGCAGCCTAGACAGGGAGCAGTACTTC. This encodes CASSLDREQYF.

The chain combines TRBV27 with TRBJ2-3; D is perhaps TRBD2 (5 bases). This CDR3 is 14 amino acids long. Germline V CDR1 and CDR2: MNHEY, SMNVEV (reference sequence). Deletions cut 5 bases from V and 6 bases from J, with 15 bases between. The DNA for the CDR3 is TGTGCCAGCAGTGACTACCACAACCGGGATACGCAGTATTTT. Encoded protein: CASSDYHNRDTQYF.

The chain is built from TRBV6-6 and TRBJ2-5; D perhaps matches TRBD2 (5 bases). This CDR3 comprises 12 residues. The V gene lost 8 bases and the J gene lost 4 bases, with 11 bases spanning the gap. Germline V CDR1 and CDR2: MNHNY, SVGAGI (reference sequence). CDR3 nucleotides: TGTGCCAGCCGACCTGGAGGAGAGACCCAGTACTTC. Its translation: CASRPGGETQYF.

The chain couples TRBV9 to TRBJ2-3, with TRBD2 matching 11 bases. V was clipped by 3 bases and J by 2 bases; unmatched bases: 2. The CDR3 is 15 residues long. Looked up from germline, CDR1 is SGDLS and CDR2 is YYNGEE. Here the CDR3 DNA reads TGTGCCAGCAGCGGTAGCGGGGGGGACACAGATACGCAGTATTTT. This codes for CASSGSGGDTDTQYF.

The rearrangement joins TRBV28 to TRBJ1-1; D is unclear. Trimming removed 5 bases at V and 10 bases at J, with 11 bases between. The CDR3 spans 11 residues. CDR1 is MDHEN, CDR2 SYDVKM, per germline. CDR3 bases: TGTGCCAGCAGTGTCGGTGGTGCAGCTTTCTTT. Its translation is CASSVGGAAFF.

The rearrangement uses TRBV5-4 and TRBJ2-3; a possible D gene is TRBD2 (6 bases). The CDR3 is 13 residues long. Trimming cost V 1 base and J 4 bases, with 7 bases left between them. Germline V gene sequence: CDR1 SGHNT, CDR2 YYREEE (reference sequence). CDR3 in amino acids: CASSLREADTQYF. In nucleotides, the CDR3 is TGTGCCAGCAGCTTGAGGGAGGCAGATACGCAGTATTTT.

This sequence joins TRBV25-1 and TRBJ2-2; a possible D gene is TRBD2 (6 bases). Trimming took off 0 bases at V and 5 bases at J, with 7 bases between the two ends. Germline CDR1 reads MGHDK; CDR2 reads SYGVNS. CDR3 size: 14 residues. CDR3 nucleotide sequence: TGTGCCAGCAGTGAATATCGGGAGACCGGGGAGCTGTTTTTT. It codes for CASSEYRETGELFF.

The V call is TRBV4-1, the J call TRBJ2-1; D is unclear. The CDR3 has 16 amino acids. Germline CDR1 is MGHRA and CDR2 is YSYEKL. The V and J ends lost 1 base and 2 bases respectively, with 12 bases between them. CDR3 sequence reads: CASSQVPGSTYNEQFF. The CDR3 nucleotides read TGCGCCAGCAGCCAAGTTCCTGGTAGCACCTACAATGAGCAGTTCTTC.

The V and J genes are TRBV28 and TRBJ1-4; 9 nucleotides align to TRBD1. Germline CDR1 reads MDHEN; CDR2 reads SYDVKM. The J segment lost 7 bases and the V segment lost 4 bases, leaving 4 bases of the junction unmatched. This CDR3 spans 14 amino acids. The CDR3 loop reads CASSWTGEGEKLFF. In DNA, the CDR3 is TGTGCCAGCAGTTGGACAGGGGAGGGTGAAAAACTGTTTTTT.

This chain uses TRBV6-1 with TRBJ2-3; the D is unclear. Trimming removed 4 bases from V and 5 bases from J, with 4 bases in between. Germline V gene lookup returns CDR1 MNHNS and CDR2 SASEGT. There are 11 residues in the CDR3. CDR3 sequence: CASSVLDTQYF. In DNA, the CDR3 is TGTGCCAGCAGTGTACTAGATACGCAGTATTTT.

V usage is TRBV5-1 and J usage is TRBJ1-4; D possibly corresponds to TRBD1 (6 bases). The CDR3 length is 13 residues. Germline CDR1 SGHRS, CDR2 YFSETQ. V lost 5 bases and J lost 5, with 10 bases in between. The CDR3 bases are TGCGCCAGCAGGACAGGCGGAAATGAAAAACTGTTTTTT. Amino acid sequence: CASRTGGNEKLFF.

In the case of this clone: Possible read error: a much larger clone is one base away. Other DNA sequences in this specimen translate into the identical CDR3. J is TRBJ1-1 and V is TRBV6-4, with unresolved D. Looked up from germline, CDR1 is MRHNA and CDR2 is SNTAGT. The CDR3 is 14 residues long. The CDR3 loop reads CASDVRVPGTEAFF. Written as DNA, the CDR3 is TGTGCCAGCGATGTGCGGGTCCCAGGCACTGAGGCTTTCTTT.